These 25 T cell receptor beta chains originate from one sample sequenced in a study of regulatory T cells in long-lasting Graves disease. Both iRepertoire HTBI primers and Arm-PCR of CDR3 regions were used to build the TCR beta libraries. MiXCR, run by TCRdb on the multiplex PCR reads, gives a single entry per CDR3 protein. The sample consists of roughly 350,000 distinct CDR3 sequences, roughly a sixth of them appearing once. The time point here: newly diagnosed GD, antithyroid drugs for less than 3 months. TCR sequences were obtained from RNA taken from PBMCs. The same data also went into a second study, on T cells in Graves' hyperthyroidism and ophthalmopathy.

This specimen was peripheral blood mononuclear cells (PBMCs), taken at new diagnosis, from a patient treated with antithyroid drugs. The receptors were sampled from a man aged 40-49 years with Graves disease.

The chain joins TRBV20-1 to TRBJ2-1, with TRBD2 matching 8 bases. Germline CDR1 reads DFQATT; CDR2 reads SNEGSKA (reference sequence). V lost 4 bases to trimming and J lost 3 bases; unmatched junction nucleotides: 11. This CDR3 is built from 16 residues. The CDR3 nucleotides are TGCAGTGCTACAGACGGGTGGCTAGCGGGCTACAATGAGCAGTTCTTC. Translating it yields CSATDGWLAGYNEQFF.

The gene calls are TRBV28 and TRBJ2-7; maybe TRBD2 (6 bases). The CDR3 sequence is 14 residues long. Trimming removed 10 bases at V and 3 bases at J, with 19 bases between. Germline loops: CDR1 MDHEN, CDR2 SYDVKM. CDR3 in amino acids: CAITPGEPRYEQYF. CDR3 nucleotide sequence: TGTGCCATTACACCGGGAGAACCCCGCTACGAGCAGTACTTC. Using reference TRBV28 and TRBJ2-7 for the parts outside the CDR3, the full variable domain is DVKVTQSSRYLVKRTGEKVFLECVQDMDHENMFWYRQDPGLGLRLIYFSYDVKMKEKGDIPEGYSVSREKKERFSLILESASTNQTSMYLCAITPGEPRYEQYFGPGTRLTVT.

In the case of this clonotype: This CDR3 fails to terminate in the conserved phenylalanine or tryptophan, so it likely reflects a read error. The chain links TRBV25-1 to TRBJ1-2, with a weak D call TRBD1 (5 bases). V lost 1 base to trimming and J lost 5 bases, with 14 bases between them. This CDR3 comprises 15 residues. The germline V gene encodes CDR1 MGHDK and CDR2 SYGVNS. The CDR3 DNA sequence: TGTGCCAGCAGTGAATCTGCGCAGGGCCAATATGGCTACACCCTC. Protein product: CASSESAQGQYGYTL.

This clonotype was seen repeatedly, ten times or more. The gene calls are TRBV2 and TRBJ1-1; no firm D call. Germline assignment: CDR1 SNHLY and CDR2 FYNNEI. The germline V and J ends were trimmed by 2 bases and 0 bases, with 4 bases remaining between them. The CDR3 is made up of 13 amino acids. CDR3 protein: CASSERLNTEAFF. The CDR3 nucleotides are TGTGCCAGCAGTGAACGGTTGAACACTGAAGCTTTCTTT.

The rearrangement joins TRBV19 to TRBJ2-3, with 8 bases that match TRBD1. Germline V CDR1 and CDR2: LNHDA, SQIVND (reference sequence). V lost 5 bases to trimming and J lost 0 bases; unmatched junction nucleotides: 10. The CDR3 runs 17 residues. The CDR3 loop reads CASSSLDRGLSTDTQYF. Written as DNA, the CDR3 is TGTGCCAGTAGTTCCCTCGACAGGGGACTTAGCACAGATACGCAGTATTTT.

This CDR3 is CASSSLDHPGLAGNTDTQYF. The CDR3 coding sequence is TGTGCCAGCAGTTCTCTCGACCACCCGGGACTAGCGGGGAACACAGATACGCAGTATTTT. V is TRBV28 and J is TRBJ2-3, with 13 bases aligning to TRBD2. After removal of 4 bases from V and 2 bases from J, the junction contained 15 bases not matched to a gene. The CDR3 sequence is 20 residues long. Germline lookup yields CDR1 MDHEN and CDR2 SYDVKM.

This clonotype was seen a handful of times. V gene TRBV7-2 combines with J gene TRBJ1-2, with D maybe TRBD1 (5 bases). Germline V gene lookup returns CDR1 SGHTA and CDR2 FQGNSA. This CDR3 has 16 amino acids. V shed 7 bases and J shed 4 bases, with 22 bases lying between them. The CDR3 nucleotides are TGTGCCAGCAACGCAATCTTCGGGACGGTACTCTATGGCTACACCTTC. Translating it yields CASNAIFGTVLYGYTF.

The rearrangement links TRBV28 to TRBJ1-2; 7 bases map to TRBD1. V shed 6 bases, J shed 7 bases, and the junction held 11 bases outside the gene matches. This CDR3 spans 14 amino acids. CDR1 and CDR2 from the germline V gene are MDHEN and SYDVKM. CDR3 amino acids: CASRRNRGKGGYTF. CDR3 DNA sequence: TGTGCCAGCAGACGGAACAGGGGAAAGGGTGGCTACACCTTC.

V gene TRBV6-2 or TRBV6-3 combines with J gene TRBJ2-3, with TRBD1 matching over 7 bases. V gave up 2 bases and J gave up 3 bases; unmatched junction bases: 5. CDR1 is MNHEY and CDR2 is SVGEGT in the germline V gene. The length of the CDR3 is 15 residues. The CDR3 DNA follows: TGTGCCAGCAGTTACAGCGACAGGGATACAGATACGCAGTATTTT. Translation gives CASSYSDRDTDTQYF.

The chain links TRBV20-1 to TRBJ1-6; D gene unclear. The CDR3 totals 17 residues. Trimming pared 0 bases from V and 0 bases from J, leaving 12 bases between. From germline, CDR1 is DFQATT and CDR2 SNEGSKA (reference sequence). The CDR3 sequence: CSARDRRMSSYNSPLHF. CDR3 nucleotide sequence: TGCAGTGCTAGAGATCGTAGGATGAGCTCCTATAATTCACCCCTCCACTTT.

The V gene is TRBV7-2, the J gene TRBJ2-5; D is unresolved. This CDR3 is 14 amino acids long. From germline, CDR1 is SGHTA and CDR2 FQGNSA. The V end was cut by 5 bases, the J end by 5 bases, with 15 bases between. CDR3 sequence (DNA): TGTGCCAGCAGCCGTGACATTACCGTCGAGACCCAGTACTTC. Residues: CASSRDITVETQYF.

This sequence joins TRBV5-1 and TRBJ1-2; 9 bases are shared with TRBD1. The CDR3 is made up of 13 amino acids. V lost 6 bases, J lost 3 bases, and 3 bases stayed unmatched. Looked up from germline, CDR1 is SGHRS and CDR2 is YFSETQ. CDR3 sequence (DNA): TGCGCCAGCAACCGGGACAGGGACTATGGCTACACCTTC. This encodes CASNRDRDYGYTF.

CDR3 sequence: CSASWAATDTQYF. The CDR3, as DNA: TGCAGTGCTAGTTGGGCCGCCACAGATACGCAGTATTTT. V is TRBV20-1 and J is TRBJ2-3; D gene ambiguous. Deletions cut 3 bases from V and 2 bases from J, with 9 bases between. The CDR3 contains 13 residues. In germline, CDR1 is DFQATT, CDR2 SNEGSKA (reference sequence).

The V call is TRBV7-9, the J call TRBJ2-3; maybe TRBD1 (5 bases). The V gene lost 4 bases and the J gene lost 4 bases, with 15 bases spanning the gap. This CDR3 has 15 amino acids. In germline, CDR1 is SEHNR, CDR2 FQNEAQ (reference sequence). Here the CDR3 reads CASSSTSQGPDTQYF. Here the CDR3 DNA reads TGTGCCAGCAGCTCAACCTCCCAGGGTCCAGATACGCAGTATTTT.

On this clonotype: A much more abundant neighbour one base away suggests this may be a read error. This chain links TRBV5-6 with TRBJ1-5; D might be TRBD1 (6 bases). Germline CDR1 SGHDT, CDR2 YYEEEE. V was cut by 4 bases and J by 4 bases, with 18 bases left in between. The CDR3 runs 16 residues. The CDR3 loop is CASSALKDSANQPQHF. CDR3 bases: TGTGCCAGCAGCGCCCTAAAGGACAGTGCAAATCAGCCCCAGCATTTT. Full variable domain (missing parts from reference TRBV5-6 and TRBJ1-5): DAGVTQSPTHLIKTRGQQVTLRCSPKSGHDTVSWYQQALGQGPQFIFQYYEEEERQRGNFPDRFSGHQFPNYSSELNVNALLLGDSALYLCASSALKDSANQPQHFGDGTRLSIL.

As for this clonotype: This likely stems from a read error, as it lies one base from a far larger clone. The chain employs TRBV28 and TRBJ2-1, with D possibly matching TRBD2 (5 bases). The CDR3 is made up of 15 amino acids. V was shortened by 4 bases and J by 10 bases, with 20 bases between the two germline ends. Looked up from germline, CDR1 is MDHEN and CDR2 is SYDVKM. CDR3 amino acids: CASSSALLGLGEQFF. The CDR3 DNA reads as TGTGCCAGCAGTTCCGCCCTACTAGGTTTGGGCGAGCAGTTCTTC.

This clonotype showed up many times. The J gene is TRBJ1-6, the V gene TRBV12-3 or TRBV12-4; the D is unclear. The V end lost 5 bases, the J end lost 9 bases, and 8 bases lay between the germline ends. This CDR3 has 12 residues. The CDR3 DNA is TGTGCCAGCAGTGAAAGTGGTTCACCCCTCCACTTT. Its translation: CASSESGSPLHF.

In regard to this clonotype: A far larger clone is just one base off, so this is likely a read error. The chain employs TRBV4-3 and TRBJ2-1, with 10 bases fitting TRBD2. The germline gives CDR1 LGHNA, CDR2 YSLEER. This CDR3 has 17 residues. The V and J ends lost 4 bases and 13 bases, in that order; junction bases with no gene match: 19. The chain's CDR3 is CASSPSGASGGWETQFF. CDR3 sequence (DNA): TGCGCCAGCAGCCCCTCCGGGGCTAGCGGGGGTTGGGAGACCCAGTTCTTC.

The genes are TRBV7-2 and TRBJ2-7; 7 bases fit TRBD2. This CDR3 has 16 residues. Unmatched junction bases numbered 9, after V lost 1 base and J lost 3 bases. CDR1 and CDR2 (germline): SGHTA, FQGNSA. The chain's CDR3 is CASSLGPGTTHYEQYF. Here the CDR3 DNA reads TGTGCCAGCAGCTTAGGCCCAGGGACTACCCACTACGAGCAGTACTTC.

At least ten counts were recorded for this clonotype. Here the CDR3 DNA reads TGTGCCACCAGTACGACCGGGCCTATCAACTACCAAGAGACCCAGTACTTC. Its translation: CATSTTGPINYQETQYF. The V gene is TRBV24-1, the J gene TRBJ2-5; D not resolved. The CDR3 is 17 residues long. Trimming cost V 6 bases and J 0 bases, with 19 bases left between them. CDR1 is KGHDR, CDR2 SFDVKD, per germline.

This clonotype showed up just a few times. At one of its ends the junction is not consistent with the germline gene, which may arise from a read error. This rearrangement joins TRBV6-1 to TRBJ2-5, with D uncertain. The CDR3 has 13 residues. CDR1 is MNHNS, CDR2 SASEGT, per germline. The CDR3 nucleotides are TGTGCCAGCAGCGAAGGGCCTGGGGAGACCCAGTACTTC. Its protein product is CASSEGPGETQYF.

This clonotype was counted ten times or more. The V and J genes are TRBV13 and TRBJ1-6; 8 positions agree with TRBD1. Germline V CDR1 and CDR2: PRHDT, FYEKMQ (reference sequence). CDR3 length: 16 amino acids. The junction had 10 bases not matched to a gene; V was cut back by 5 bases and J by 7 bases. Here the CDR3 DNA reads TGTGCCAGCAGCCCAAGAGCCCGACAGGGGAATTCACCCCTCCACTTT. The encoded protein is CASSPRARQGNSPLHF.

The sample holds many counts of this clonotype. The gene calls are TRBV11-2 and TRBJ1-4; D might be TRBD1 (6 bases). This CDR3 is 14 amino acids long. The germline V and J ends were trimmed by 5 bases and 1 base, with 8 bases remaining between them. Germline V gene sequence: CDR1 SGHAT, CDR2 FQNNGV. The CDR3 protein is CASSRGQTNEKLFF. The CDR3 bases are TGTGCCAGCAGCCGGGGGCAAACTAATGAAAAACTGTTTTTT.

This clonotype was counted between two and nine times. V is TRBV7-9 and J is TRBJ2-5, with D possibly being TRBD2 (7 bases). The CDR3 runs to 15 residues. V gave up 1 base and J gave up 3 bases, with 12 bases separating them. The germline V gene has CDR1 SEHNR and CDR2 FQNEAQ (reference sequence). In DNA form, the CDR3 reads TGTGCCAGCAGCTTAGTCAGGGGAGGGGAAGAGACCCAGTACTTC. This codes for CASSLVRGGEETQYF.

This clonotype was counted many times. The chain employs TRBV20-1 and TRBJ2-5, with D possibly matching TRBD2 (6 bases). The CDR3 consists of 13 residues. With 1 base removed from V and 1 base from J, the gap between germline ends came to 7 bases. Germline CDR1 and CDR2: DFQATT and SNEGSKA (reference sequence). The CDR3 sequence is CSARVSGQETQYF. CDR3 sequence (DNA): TGCAGTGCTAGAGTTAGCGGCCAAGAGACCCAGTACTTC.